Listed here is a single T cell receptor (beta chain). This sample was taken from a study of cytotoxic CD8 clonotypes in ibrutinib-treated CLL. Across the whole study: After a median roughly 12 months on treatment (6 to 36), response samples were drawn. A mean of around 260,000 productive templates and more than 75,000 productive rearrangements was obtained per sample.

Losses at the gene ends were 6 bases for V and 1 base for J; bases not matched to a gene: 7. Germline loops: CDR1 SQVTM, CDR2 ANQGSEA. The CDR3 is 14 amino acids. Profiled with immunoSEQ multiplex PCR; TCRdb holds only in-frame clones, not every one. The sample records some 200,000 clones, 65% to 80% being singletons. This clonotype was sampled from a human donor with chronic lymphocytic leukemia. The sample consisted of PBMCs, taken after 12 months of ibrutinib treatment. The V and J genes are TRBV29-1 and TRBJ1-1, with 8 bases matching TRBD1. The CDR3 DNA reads TGCAGCGTCGCGCCCGGACAGGGGAACACTGAAGCTTTCTTT. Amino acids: CSVAPGQGNTEAFF.